The next 22 T cell receptor beta chains were all read from a single sample in a study of CD8 T cells in Susac syndrome (dated by TCRdb to the late 2010s). The library was generated by the immunoSEQ multiplex PCR assay. RNA was extracted with the RNeasy kit and about 0.5 to 1 ug was reverse transcribed using random hexamers. The public sequencing data were trimmed at Q25 with fastp and processed into clonotypes with MiXCR by TCRdb, which kept only in-frame beta chains. Duplicate CDR3 protein sequences are folded into a single record with the most common DNA and genes. Counted in this sample were 100,000 to 150,000 distinct CDR3 sequences; roughly 95% of them appeared once. The ten largest clones capture less than 0.15% of the sample. The sample taken for sequencing was CD4+ T cells from PBMCs. These receptors were collected from a human donor with Susac syndrome.

The chain links TRBV5-1 to TRBJ2-5; the D is unclear. The CDR3 sequence is 14 residues long. V lost 0 bases to trimming and J lost 9 bases, with 15 bases between them. Germline lookup yields CDR1 SGHRS and CDR2 YFSETQ. The CDR3 coding sequence is TGCGCCAGCAGCTTGGAGGGCGGTAATAAAGCCCAGTACTTC. It encodes CASSLEGGNKAQYF.

The rearrangement links TRBV5-1 to TRBJ2-1, with D uncertain. Trimming shortened V by 7 bases and J by 1 base, and 6 bases separated the two germline ends. Germline CDR1 SGHRS, CDR2 YFSETQ. The CDR3 sequence is 12 residues long. CDR3 bases: TGCGCCAGCGCCGGGTCCTACAATGAGCAGTTCTTC. It translates to CASAGSYNEQFF.

The chain links TRBV30 to TRBJ2-5; D is perhaps TRBD2 (5 bases). The V gene lost 4 bases and the J gene lost 2 bases, with 8 bases spanning the gap. From germline, CDR1 is GTSNPN and CDR2 SVGIG (reference sequence). The CDR3 sequence is 12 residues long. CDR3 region: CAWNGVQETQYF. CDR3 coding DNA: TGTGCCTGGAACGGGGTACAAGAGACCCAGTACTTC.

Only a few counts were recorded for this clonotype. The J gene is TRBJ2-7, the V gene TRBV6-6, with 13 bases that match TRBD2. CDR1 MNHNY and CDR2 SVGAGI come from the germline V gene (reference sequence). The V segment lost 4 bases and the J segment 6 bases; nucleotides outside the gene matches: 0. The CDR3 runs 13 residues. CDR3 amino acids: CASSWTSGSEQYF. DNA of the CDR3: TGTGCCAGCAGTTGGACTAGCGGGAGCGAGCAGTACTTC.

The sample holds one count of this clonotype. The V and J genes are TRBV12-3 or TRBV12-4 and TRBJ2-7; D unresolved. The CDR3 has 12 amino acids. Trimming removed 3 bases from V and 4 bases from J, with 7 bases in between. CDR3 nucleotides: TGTGCCAGCAGTTTTACAGCTTACGAGCAGTACTTC. As protein: CASSFTAYEQYF.

The chain carries TRBV28 and TRBJ2-1; D call uncertain. The V gene's germline CDR1 is MDHEN and CDR2 SYDVKM. V gave up 5 bases and J gave up 3 bases, with 5 bases separating them. There are 12 residues in the CDR3. CDR3 nucleotide sequence: TGTGCCAGCAGTCGATTCTACAATGAGCAGTTCTTC. Its protein product is CASSRFYNEQFF.

J is TRBJ2-1 and V is TRBV7-9; TRBD2 agrees at 10 bases. J gave up 6 bases and V 0 bases, and 5 bases lay outside the gene matches. The CDR3 sequence is 16 residues long. The germline V gene has CDR1 SEHNR and CDR2 FQNEAQ (reference sequence). CDR3 amino acids: CASSLALAGDLNEQFF. In DNA form, the CDR3 reads TGTGCCAGCAGCTTAGCCCTAGCGGGAGACCTCAATGAGCAGTTCTTC. The full variable domain, in which reference TRBV7-9 and TRBJ2-1 provide the parts outside the CDR3, is DTGVSQNPRHKITKRGQNVTFRCDPISEHNRLYWYRQTLGQGPEFLTYFQNEAQLEKSRLLSDRFSAERPKGSFSTLEIQRTEQGDSAMYLCASSLALAGDLNEQFFGPGTRLTVL.

This sequence joins TRBV5-6 and TRBJ1-1; D not certain. Germline assignment: CDR1 SGHDT and CDR2 YYEEEE. CDR3 length equals 14 residues. Trimming stripped 2 bases from V and 1 base from J, with 9 bases between. CDR3 amino acids: CASSFWRRNTEAFF. The DNA of the CDR3 is TGTGCCAGCAGCTTCTGGAGAAGGAACACTGAAGCTTTCTTT.

The gene calls are TRBV27 and TRBJ2-1; D may be TRBD1 (5 bases). V was trimmed by 8 bases and J by 8 bases, leaving 13 bases between them. This CDR3 contains 12 residues. Germline loops: CDR1 MNHEY, CDR2 SMNVEV (reference sequence). CDR3 DNA sequence: TGTGCCAGCTTCTCAACAGGTTATGAGCAGTTCTTC. It encodes CASFSTGYEQFF.

The J gene is TRBJ2-5, the V gene TRBV11-3, with no clear D. Looked up from germline, CDR1 is SGHNT and CDR2 is YENEEA. V was cut by 5 bases and J by 4 bases, with 8 bases left in between. This CDR3 is 12 amino acids long. Here the CDR3 reads CASSPNGETQYF. The DNA for the CDR3 is TGTGCCAGCAGCCCGAACGGAGAGACCCAGTACTTC.

The chain has TRBV18 and TRBJ1-5; D not resolved. The germline V gene encodes CDR1 KGHSH and CDR2 LQKENI. Trimming cost V 2 bases and J 0 bases, with 8 bases left between them. This CDR3 has 15 amino acids. The CDR3 protein is CASSPGRTSNQPQHF. The CDR3 DNA is TGTGCCAGCTCACCAGGGCGAACTAGCAATCAGCCCCAGCATTTT.

The V and J genes are TRBV19 and TRBJ2-2; D gene ambiguous. The CDR3 spans 14 residues. The germline gives CDR1 LNHDA, CDR2 SQIVND (reference sequence). With 6 bases removed from V and 2 bases from J, the gap between germline ends came to 10 bases. The CDR3 DNA sequence: TGTGCCAGTAGCGCCCTAATTAACACCGGGGAGCTGTTTTTT. This translates into CASSALINTGELFF.

This CDR3 is CSARDLGGTSYEQYF. CDR3 coding DNA: TGCAGTGCTAGAGATCTAGGAGGGACCTCCTACGAGCAGTACTTC. The chain employs TRBV20-1 and TRBJ2-7, with D possibly matching TRBD2 (6 bases). Germline CDR1 reads DFQATT; CDR2 reads SNEGSKA (reference sequence). V lost 0 bases and J lost 0, with 12 bases in between. The CDR3 has 15 residues.

The gene calls are TRBV20-1 and TRBJ2-7; possibly TRBD2 for D (5 bases). Between the trimmed V and J ends, which lost 0 bases and 4 bases, there was a span of 7 bases. The germline V gene has CDR1 DFQATT and CDR2 SNEGSKA (reference sequence). The length of the CDR3 is 12 residues. CDR3 nucleotide sequence: TGCAGTGCTAGAGAAGCGGATTACGAGCAGTACTTC. Translated: CSAREADYEQYF.

The V call is TRBV9, the J call TRBJ2-2, with 7 positions matching TRBD1. With V trimmed by 3 bases and J by 6 bases, 5 bases remained unmatched. CDR3 length: 14 residues. The germline V gene has CDR1 SGDLS and CDR2 YYNGEE. The CDR3 region is CASSGRDSPGELFF. CDR3 bases: TGTGCCAGCAGCGGCCGGGACAGCCCCGGGGAGCTGTTTTTT.

The rearrangement uses TRBV20-1 and TRBJ1-2; D is undetermined. V dropped 3 bases and J dropped 0 bases, with 8 bases sitting between them. Germline V gives CDR1 DFQATT, CDR2 SNEGSKA (reference sequence). This CDR3 region has 13 residues. CDR3 sequence: CSARTPANYGYTF. In nucleotides, the CDR3 is TGCAGTGCTAGGACACCAGCTAACTATGGCTACACCTTC.

The gene calls are TRBV25-1 and TRBJ2-1; D ambiguous. This CDR3 comprises 15 residues. Germline V gene data show CDR1 as MGHDK and CDR2 as SYGVNS. Trimming left V 3 bases short and J 4 bases short, with 13 bases between. CDR3 sequence reads: CASSDPGLGYNEQFF. CDR3 nucleotides: TGTGCCAGCAGTGACCCGGGTCTGGGGTACAATGAGCAGTTCTTC.

The chain combines TRBV6-5 with TRBJ2-5; D gene unclear. Germline-derived CDR1 and CDR2 are MNHEY and SVGAGI. V was trimmed by 2 bases and J by 7 bases, leaving 11 bases between them. The CDR3 has 13 residues. The CDR3 nucleotides are TGTGCCAGCAGTTACGGGCCGTCGGTGACCCAGTACTTC. Protein product: CASSYGPSVTQYF.

V gene TRBV7-9 combines with J gene TRBJ1-2; D gene unclear. This CDR3 contains 15 residues. Trimming cost V 2 bases and J 4 bases, with 14 bases left between them. Germline CDR1 reads SEHNR; CDR2 reads FQNEAQ (reference sequence). CDR3 amino acids: CASSLSNSDLYGYTF. Written as DNA, the CDR3 is TGTGCCAGCAGCTTATCGAACAGCGACCTCTATGGCTACACCTTC.

The chain combines TRBV15 with TRBJ1-3, with 9 bases fitting TRBD1. From germline, CDR1 is LNHNV and CDR2 YYDKDF (reference sequence). The CDR3 has 15 amino acids. The V and J ends lost 8 bases and 2 bases, in that order; junction bases with no gene match: 7. CDR3 sequence (DNA): TGTGCCACCGGGACAGGGAATAAGCCTGGAAACACCATATATTTT. Protein: CATGTGNKPGNTIYF.

The gene calls are TRBV29-1 and TRBJ1-1; D might be TRBD1 (6 bases). The CDR3 is made up of 11 amino acids. Germline V gene sequence: CDR1 SQVTM, CDR2 ANQGSEA. Trimming stripped 4 bases from V and 6 bases from J, with 9 bases between. The CDR3: CSVVRTAEAFF. In DNA form, the CDR3 reads TGCAGCGTTGTGAGGACAGCTGAAGCTTTCTTT.

V is TRBV20-1 and J is TRBJ2-7; a possible D gene is TRBD1 (5 bases). Germline V gives CDR1 DFQATT, CDR2 SNEGSKA (reference sequence). V lost 3 bases and J lost 3, with 21 bases in between. There are 16 residues in the CDR3. The CDR3 DNA reads as TGCAGTGCTAGCCCCCCCTTGGGGCAAGTCTTCTACGAGCAGTACTTC. Encoded protein: CSASPPLGQVFYEQYF.